This T cell receptor beta chain is from a study of liver allograft versus peripheral blood T cells (dated by TCRdb to between 2020 and 2021). Study-wide context: In liver transplant recipients, the study looked at T cell receptor repertoires in the peripheral blood and set them against the repertoires found within the transplanted livers. Results the study describes overall, beyond this receptor: T cell receptor repertoires inside liver allografts were reported to differ from those detected in peripheral blood.

The instrument given in TCRdb is Illumina MiSeq. TCRdb reprocessed the public reads (quality trimming at Q25 with fastp, clone calling with MiXCR) and kept in-frame beta chains. Identical CDR3 protein sequences are pooled into one entry, listed with their most common genes and DNA. A total of around 10,000 distinct CDR3 sequences appear in this sample, over 15% of them only once. Less than 2% of the sample rests with the top ten. The sample holds many counts of this clonotype. The specificity of this receptor is unknown. Base qualities are missing; no much larger clone stands one base away. CDR1 and CDR2 were assigned from the germline V gene as MNHEY and SVGEGT. Counted from cysteine to phenylalanine, this CDR3 has 18 amino acids. The sequence is cut down to CDR3 DNA, 54 bases in frame from base 1. V sheds 2 bases and J sheds 2 bases, leaving 22 bases between their ends.

Rearrangement joined TRBV6-2 or TRBV6-3 to TRBJ2-7; the D segment cannot be called with confidence. The clonotype comes from a human patient who had a liver transplant. A transplant means some T cells may be of graft donor rather than patient origin. The CDR3 has the sequence CASSYVARSDPLPYEQYF. The sequenced DNA is TGTGCCAGCAGTTACGTAGCCAGGAGCGACCCACTACCCTACGAGCAGTACTTC.